The rows below give T cell receptor beta chains drawn from one sample of a study of quantifying T cell responses using KT2 cells. TCRdb processed the UMI-ligation and nested PCR reads anew with MiXCR; each CDR3 protein has one entry. The table lists under 35,000 distinct CDR3 sequences, over 9% of them singletons. Sequenced material: PBMCs spiked with cells of the T cell clone KT2. The source is a human donor. CDR3s include the opening cysteine and the closing phenylalanine or tryptophan. Fields, in order: clone size, V gene, D gene, J gene, CDR3 DNA, CDR3 protein. A D gene is named only where the DNA matches it firmly. Some rows mark clone size as missing; the rest say once, few, many or name a class of expanded clone.

>few|TRBV3-1|.|TRBJ2-7
TGTGCCAGCAGCCAGTCGGGTGGGGAGCAGTACTTC
CASSQSGGEQYF
>.|TRBV14|.|TRBJ1-5
TGTGCCAGCAGCCAAGATCCAAATCAGCCCCAGCATTTT
CASSQDPNQPQHF
>many|TRBV9|TRBD1|TRBJ2-3
TGTGCCAGCAGCGTAAAACAGGGGTACTCCCTTGCTGATACGCAGTATTTT
CASSVKQGYSLADTQYF
>few|TRBV20-1|TRBD2|TRBJ2-1
TGCAGTGCCTCAGCGGGAGTCTCCTACAATGAGCAGTTCTTC
CSASAGVSYNEQFF
>.|TRBV7-8|.|TRBJ2-2
TGTGCCAGCAGGAATACCTCTGCCGGGGAGCTGTTTTTT
CASRNTSAGELFF
>many|TRBV5-6|.|TRBJ2-5
TGTGCCAGCAGCTTGTCCCCCGAGACCCAGTACTTC
CASSLSPETQYF
>.|TRBV3-1|.|TRBJ1-3
TGTGCCAACCTCGAGGGTAACTCTCTCTCTGGAAACACCATATATTTT
CANLEGNSLSGNTIYF
>many|TRBV29-1|TRBD2|TRBJ2-5
TGCAGCGTCCTGACTAGCGGGGGAAAGACCCAGTACTTC
CSVLTSGGKTQYF
>few|TRBV2|.|TRBJ2-1
TGTGCCAGCAGTGAACCACTCGTTCACTCCTACAATGAGCAGTTCTTC
CASSEPLVHSYNEQFF
>.|TRBV6-5|.|TRBJ2-7
TGTGCCAGCAGTTACGACTGGCGGGAGCAGTACTTC
CASSYDWREQYF
>.|TRBV20-1|.|TRBJ1-6
TGCAGTGCTAGAGAGATGAGGATTGGGGGTTCACCCCTCCACTTT
CSAREMRIGGSPLHF
>few|TRBV7-9|.|TRBJ1-2
TGTGCCAGCAGCTTAGTTTCCAACCTCTTGGTGAATGGCTACACCTTC
CASSLVSNLLVNGYTF
>few|TRBV12-3/TRBV12-4|TRBD1|TRBJ2-1
TGTGCCAGCAGCGTAGGGGGCCCCAATGAGCAGTTCTTC
CASSVGGPNEQFF
>many|TRBV19|TRBD2|TRBJ2-3
TGTGCCAGTAGTCTCCTTGAGTCGGGGCGGGAGGATACGCAGTATTTT
CASSLLESGREDTQYF
>.|TRBV7-9|.|TRBJ2-2
TGTGCCAGCATTGGGGCCCCGCACTCCACCGGGGAGCTGTTTTTT
CASIGAPHSTGELFF
>.|TRBV12-3/TRBV12-4|.|TRBJ2-1
TGTGCCAGCAGACCCAATCATAGTGGCGATGAGCAGTTCTTC
CASRPNHSGDEQFF
>.|TRBV3-1|.|TRBJ2-3
TGTGCCAGCAGCCAAGATGTCGGGGCACAAGATACGCAGTATTTT
CASSQDVGAQDTQYF
>many|TRBV20-1|.|TRBJ1-3
TGCAGTGCACGAGTGGGAAACACCATATATTTT
CSARVGNTIYF
>few|TRBV18|.|TRBJ2-5
TGTGCCAGCTCACCACCTACACCGGAAGGAGAGACCCAGTACTTC
CASSPPTPEGETQYF
>.|TRBV12-5|TRBD2|TRBJ2-3
TGTGCTAGTCTGACGGGAGGACGGACAGATACGCAGTATTTT
CASLTGGRTDTQYF
>few|TRBV7-9|.|TRBJ1-1
TGTGCCAGCAGAGATGGAGCCGGGAATCCGAACACTGAAGCTTTCTTT
CASRDGAGNPNTEAFF
>medium-sized|TRBV11-2|.|TRBJ2-5
TGTGCCAGCAGCCCGGGACGAGGCAACCAAGAGACCCAGTACTTC
CASSPGRGNQETQYF
>few|TRBV7-6|TRBD2|TRBJ2-1
TGTGCCAGCAGCTTAGCCCCGGGACTAGCGGGAGGGCTTGAGCAGTTCTTC
CASSLAPGLAGGLEQFF
>many|TRBV28|.|TRBJ2-1
TGTGCCAGCAGGACGTCGGGACACCTAAGCTACAATGAGCAGTTCTTC
CASRTSGHLSYNEQFF
>.|TRBV6-1|TRBD1|TRBJ1-5
TGTGCCAGCATCCAGGACAGGGCGTATAATCAGCCCCAGCATTTT
CASIQDRAYNQPQHF
>many|TRBV9|.|TRBJ1-1
TGTGCCAGCAGCGTAGGAGACACTGAAGCTTTCTTT
CASSVGDTEAFF
>few|TRBV27|.|TRBJ1-6
TGTGCCAGCAGACAGGCACATAGCTCCTATAATTCACCCCTCCACTTT
CASRQAHSSYNSPLHF
>many|TRBV12-3/TRBV12-4|TRBD1|TRBJ2-2
TGTGCCAGCAGTACCCCGCGGACAGGGGGCTTCGGGGAGCTGTTTTTT
CASSTPRTGGFGELFF
>few|TRBV20-1|.|TRBJ2-7
TGCAGTGCTGCTTTTCTAGTAAACGAGCAGTACTTC
CSAAFLVNEQYF
>many|TRBV12-3/TRBV12-4|.|TRBJ1-2
TGTGCCAGCAGTTTCGGCCGACGTCCCCTTCAGAGGAACTATGGCTACACCTTC
CASSFGRRPLQRNYGYTF
>many|TRBV7-6|.|TRBJ2-7
TGTGCCAGCAGCTTAGAAGCCCCCTACGAGCAGTACTTC
CASSLEAPYEQYF
>.|TRBV25-1|.|TRBJ2-5
TGTGCCAGCAGTGGGGTGGCAGGCCCGACGAGGGAGACCCAGTACTTC
CASSGVAGPTRETQYF
>.|TRBV6-6|.|TRBJ1-1
TGTGCCAGCAGCCTTACCAGAAATGAAGCTTTCTTT
CASSLTRNEAFF
>many|TRBV7-2|.|TRBJ2-1
TGTGCCAGCAGCTTAGCGGGAGTCTGGAATGAGCAGTTCTTC
CASSLAGVWNEQFF
>many|TRBV5-1|.|TRBJ2-1
TGCGCCAGCAGCTTGGGGGACAATGAGCAGTTCTTC
CASSLGDNEQFF
>.|TRBV2|.|TRBJ2-7
TGTGCCAGCAGTGAAAATCCAGGGAAAACCTACGAGCAGTACTTC
CASSENPGKTYEQYF
>many|TRBV20-1|TRBD1|TRBJ1-2
TGCAGTGCTAGATCTAGGACAGGCATAAACTATGGCTACACCTTC
CSARSRTGINYGYTF
>many|TRBV5-5|.|TRBJ1-2
TGTGCCAGCAGCTTAACGACAGTCAACTATGGCTACACCTTC
CASSLTTVNYGYTF
>many|TRBV6-2/TRBV6-3|.|TRBJ1-2
TGTGCCATCAATGACAGGAGCAAAGGTATCAATGGCTACACCTTC
CAINDRSKGINGYTF
>.|TRBV12-3/TRBV12-4|TRBD1|TRBJ2-7
TGTGCCAGCACCTCTGGGACAGGGGTTATCTCCTACGAGCAGTACTTC
CASTSGTGVISYEQYF
>few|TRBV7-3|TRBD2|TRBJ2-1
TGTGCCAGCAGCCTTCGTGGGGGGGATGAGCAGTTCTTC
CASSLRGGDEQFF
>many|TRBV5-4|TRBD2|TRBJ2-2
TGTGCCAGCAGCCCCGGGACTAGCGGAGACACCGGGGAGCTGTTTTTT
CASSPGTSGDTGELFF
>few|TRBV12-3/TRBV12-4|TRBD1|TRBJ2-2
TGTGCCAGCAAGGGGCAGGGGGTAGGCACCGGGGAGCTGTTTTTT
CASKGQGVGTGELFF
>many|TRBV5-6|TRBD2|TRBJ2-1
TGTGCCAGCAGCTTGGCCAGGTCTAGCGGGGGGGCCAGTGAGCAGTTCTTC
CASSLARSSGGASEQFF
>.|TRBV19|.|TRBJ1-1
TGTGCCAGTAGTTTAACCAACACTGAAGCTTTCTTT
CASSLTNTEAFF
>many|TRBV29-1|.|TRBJ1-2
TGCAGCGTTGATAGCAGGGGTAACTATGGCTACACCTTC
CSVDSRGNYGYTF
>.|TRBV20-1|.|TRBJ1-5
TGCAGTGCTAGAGATCCTGGCTACAGACTTCAGCCCCAGCATTTT
CSARDPGYRLQPQHF